The 20 T cell receptor beta chains given below trace back to one sample, sequenced in a study of blood T cell repertoires in COVID-19. Data came from immunoSEQ multiplex PCR; TCRdb stores just in-frame clones and leaves some out. This table holds about 120,000 clones, about 80% found once. The sequenced sample consisted of peripheral blood. These receptors came from a man aged 65 to 85 with active or convalescent COVID-19.

This CDR3 is CASSQGLAGGYEQYF. The CDR3 nucleotides read TGTGCCAGCAGCCAGGGACTAGCGGGAGGATACGAGCAGTACTTC. The V gene is TRBV5-6, the J gene TRBJ2-7; 15 bases are shared with TRBD2. V gave up 4 bases and J gave up 4 bases; unmatched junction bases: 3. CDR1 is SGHDT and CDR2 is YYEEEE in the germline V gene. This CDR3 spans 15 amino acids.

About this clone itself: In the same sample, other DNA sequences code for this CDR3. This chain links TRBV28 with TRBJ2-3; a weak D match, TRBD1 (6 bases). Germline V lookup: CDR1 MDHEN, CDR2 SYDVKM. CDR3 length: 13 amino acids. Trimming took off 6 bases at V and 0 bases at J, with 7 bases between the two ends. This CDR3 is CASRDSSTDTQYF. Written as DNA, the CDR3 is TGTGCCAGCAGGGACAGTAGCACAGATACGCAGTATTTT.

The sample holds a few counts of this clone. J is TRBJ1-1 and V is TRBV3-1 (or the pseudogene TRBV3-2); 7 bases agree with TRBD1. The CDR3 contains 15 residues. Looked up from germline, CDR1 is LGHDT and CDR2 is YNNKEL (reference sequence). Germline trimming cut 5 bases from V and 1 base from J; bases unmatched to any gene: 7. The chain's CDR3 is CASSFTGAKNTEAFF. The CDR3 nucleotides read TGTGCCAGCAGCTTCACAGGGGCCAAGAACACTGAAGCTTTCTTT.

The chain has TRBV7-9 and TRBJ2-2, with 7 bases matching TRBD2. Per the germline V gene, CDR1 is SEHNR and CDR2 is FQNEAQ (reference sequence). The CDR3 runs 15 residues. V gave up 6 bases and J gave up 5 bases; unmatched junction bases: 9. In nucleotides, the CDR3 is TGTGCCAGCAGGGCCGGGACCGGGGGGACCGGGGAGCTGTTTTTT. It yields the protein CASRAGTGGTGELFF.

The chain links TRBV18 to TRBJ1-1, with 7 bases aligning to TRBD1. CDR3 size: 15 residues. With 1 base clipped from V and 4 bases from J, the junction kept 6 bases outside the gene matches. Germline-derived CDR1 and CDR2 are KGHSH and LQKENI. The CDR3 protein is CASSPRTGDGTEAFF. The CDR3 DNA follows: TGTGCCAGCTCACCACGCACAGGGGACGGCACTGAAGCTTTCTTT.

This clone was seen once. V gene TRBV7-9 combines with J gene TRBJ2-7, with 16 nucleotides matching TRBD2. This CDR3 is 17 amino acids long. Germline values: CDR1 SEHNR, CDR2 FQNEAQ (reference sequence). After removal of 4 bases from V and 6 bases from J, the junction contained 9 bases not matched to a gene. The CDR3 loop is CASSSGTSGRATGEQYF. The DNA for the CDR3 is TGTGCCAGCAGCTCCGGGACTAGCGGGAGGGCGACCGGCGAGCAGTACTTC.

The chain recombines TRBV4-1 with TRBJ2-7, with 7 positions matching TRBD1. CDR1 MGHRA and CDR2 YSYEKL come from the germline V gene. V lost 2 bases and J lost 4; bases outside the gene matches: 5. There are 14 residues in the CDR3. CDR3 residues: CASSQPGGPYEQYF. CDR3 sequence (DNA): TGCGCCAGCAGCCAACCAGGGGGACCATACGAGCAGTACTTC.

In DNA, the CDR3 is TGTGCCAGCAGTTATGGGACTAGTGAAGAGACCCAGTACTTC. Protein product: CASSYGTSEETQYF. The chain uses TRBV6-2 or TRBV6-3 and TRBJ2-5; TRBD2 agrees at 8 bases. CDR3 length equals 14 residues. Germline CDR1 is MNHEY and CDR2 is SVGEGT. Losses at the gene ends were 3 bases for V and 3 bases for J; bases not matched to a gene: 3.

This clone was counted only a few times. J is TRBJ1-5 and V is TRBV19; 9 nucleotides agree with TRBD1. The CDR3 has 15 amino acids. After removal of 7 bases from V and 3 bases from J, the junction contained 7 bases not matched to a gene. Germline lookup yields CDR1 LNHDA and CDR2 SQIVND (reference sequence). CDR3 DNA: TGTGCCAGTAAACAGGACAGGGGAGTCAATCAGCCCCAGCATTTT. Its translation: CASKQDRGVNQPQHF.

V and J are TRBV7-3 and TRBJ2-1, with 7 nucleotides matching TRBD1. Germline V lookup: CDR1 SGHTA, CDR2 FQGTGA. The CDR3 has 15 amino acids. V dropped 2 bases and J dropped 5; count of bases not matched to a gene: 6. As DNA, the CDR3 is TGTGCCAGCAGCTTAGAGGGGGCAGCCCACAATGAGCAGTTCTTC. This sequence encodes CASSLEGAAHNEQFF.

The rearrangement uses TRBV5-1 and TRBJ1-1; maybe TRBD1 (5 bases). Looked up from germline, CDR1 is SGHRS and CDR2 is YFSETQ. V lost 4 bases to trimming and J lost 7 bases, with 20 bases between them. This CDR3 is 15 amino acids long. Written as DNA, the CDR3 is TGCGCCAGCAGCCCCCCCCTCAGTAGGGGCGATGAAGCTTTCTTT. Residues: CASSPPLSRGDEAFF.

This clone occurred a few times. The rearrangement joins TRBV24-1 to TRBJ2-1; 10 bases agree with TRBD1. After removal of 9 bases from V and 8 bases from J, the junction contained 12 bases not matched to a gene. Germline CDR1 is KGHDR and CDR2 is SFDVKD. CDR3 size: 15 residues. The CDR3, as DNA: TGTGCCACCGGGACAGGGGCGAGCGGGAGCCATGAGCAGTTCTTC. Translating gives CATGTGASGSHEQFF.

This clone has just a few counts. V gene TRBV20-1 combines with J gene TRBJ2-3, with D unclear. CDR1 is DFQATT, CDR2 SNEGSKA, per germline (reference sequence). This CDR3 is built from 14 residues. The V and J ends lost 4 bases and 0 bases respectively, with 11 bases between them. The CDR3 loop is CSATESRSTDTQYF. In DNA form, the CDR3 reads TGCAGTGCTACTGAGTCCAGAAGCACAGATACGCAGTATTTT.

This clone was counted between two and nine times. The chain couples TRBV10-3 to TRBJ1-1; maybe TRBD1 (5 bases). The CDR3 spans 15 residues. Trimming took 2 bases from V and 4 from J, leaving 14 bases between them. Per the germline V gene, CDR1 is ENHRY and CDR2 is SYGVKD. CDR3 amino acids: CAISEGRVSGTEAFF. In nucleotides, the CDR3 is TGTGCCATCAGTGAGGGCAGGGTTTCAGGCACTGAAGCTTTCTTT.

The rearrangement uses TRBV2 and TRBJ2-7, with D possibly being TRBD1 (6 bases). The V and J ends lost 6 bases and 3 bases respectively, with 18 bases between them. Germline CDR1 is SNHLY and CDR2 is FYNNEI. CDR3 length equals 15 residues. For the CDR3, the DNA is TGTGCCAGCAGGGAGGACAGTAACTTTAGCTACGAGCAGTACTTC. Translated: CASREDSNFSYEQYF.

In DNA, the CDR3 is TGCAGCGTTGAGGGCGTCTCAGATACGCAGTATTTT. Its protein product is CSVEGVSDTQYF. This chain joins TRBV29-1 and TRBJ2-3; D remains ambiguous. From germline, CDR1 is SQVTM and CDR2 ANQGSEA. Trimming shortened V by 3 bases and J by 4 bases, and 8 bases separated the two germline ends. The CDR3 consists of 12 residues.

This clone has just one count. The chain employs TRBV30 and TRBJ2-7; 10 nucleotides agree with TRBD1. The CDR3 is 15 residues long. Trimming at V came to 1 base and at J to 6 bases, leaving 9 bases not matched to a gene. Germline lookup yields CDR1 GTSNPN and CDR2 SVGIG (reference sequence). The CDR3 DNA sequence: TGTGCCTGGAGTGCCGGGACAGGGGCGATGGGCGAGCAGTACTTC. Translating it yields CAWSAGTGAMGEQYF.

The V gene is TRBV7-6, the J gene TRBJ2-7, with a weak D call TRBD2 (6 bases). The CDR3 is 15 amino acids. Germline loops: CDR1 SGHVS, CDR2 FNYEAQ. V was trimmed by 0 bases and J by 1 base, leaving 10 bases between them. CDR3 sequence reads: CASSLAHGGSYEQYF. DNA for the CDR3: TGTGCCAGCAGCTTAGCGCATGGAGGGTCCTACGAGCAGTACTTC.

The rearrangement uses TRBV11-2 and TRBJ2-1; the D gene is possibly TRBD1 (6 bases). The V gene's germline CDR1 is SGHAT and CDR2 FQNNGV. V dropped 1 base and J dropped 0 bases, with 7 bases sitting between them. The CDR3 length is 15 residues. For the CDR3, the DNA is TGTGCCAGCAGCTTAGGGGGGCACTCCTACAATGAGCAGTTCTTC. Its protein is CASSLGGHSYNEQFF. The variable domain in full, completed from reference TRBV11-2 and TRBJ2-1, reads EAGVAQSPRYKIIEKRQSVAFWCNPISGHATLYWYQQILGQGPKLLIQFQNNGVVDDSQLPKDRFSAERLKGVDSTLKIQPAKLEDSAVYLCASSLGGHSYNEQFFGPGTRLTVL.

This clone was picked up one time. The chain combines TRBV10-3 with TRBJ2-1, with 14 bases identical to TRBD2. Germline CDR1 ENHRY, CDR2 SYGVKD. V lost 2 bases and J lost 8; bases outside the gene matches: 5. The CDR3 runs to 16 residues. The chain's CDR3 is CAISETGTSGRHEQFF. In nucleotides, the CDR3 is TGTGCCATCAGTGAGACCGGGACTAGCGGGAGACATGAGCAGTTCTTC.